This T cell receptor (beta chain) is from a study of blood T cells in healthy people across ages. Sample-barcoded 5' priming and a J-beta primer mix drove a second PCR of 7 to 11 cycles. TCRdb re-derived calls from the 5' RACE reads in MiXCR, one entry per CDR3 protein. This table has around 990,000 distinct CDR3 sequences, about 23% appearing once. CDR1 SEHNR and CDR2 FQNEAQ come from the germline V gene (reference sequence). Trimming removed 4 bases at V and 0 bases at J, with 12 bases between. The CDR3 is made up of 15 amino acids. These records were also assigned to another study, of T cells of mothers and their children.

This chain links TRBV7-9 with TRBJ1-2, with D maybe TRBD1 (5 bases). The sample was blood. The source is a girl aged 2 to 10 in good health. CDR3 region: CASSSGRGTNYGYTF. In DNA form, the CDR3 reads TGTGCCAGCAGCTCAGGTCGGGGGACTAACTATGGCTACACCTTC.